This T cell receptor beta chain stems from a study of a mutant IDH1 vaccine in newly diagnosed glioma (dated by TCRdb to the early 2020s). For the study in its entirety: Eight vaccinations were administered to patients in weeks 1, 3, 5, 7, 11, 15, 19 and 23, corresponding to visits V03 through V10. In the chemotherapy-containing groups, vaccination started alongside temozolomide cycles, whereas in patients who had radiotherapy alone it started 4-6 weeks after radiotherapy. Of the approximately 30 treated patients, about 62% were male and 37.5% were female, and a mean age of approximately 40 years was recorded. Before enrollment, most patients had been given radiochemotherapy with temozolomide as standard therapy, while the rest had received either radiotherapy alone or temozolomide alone. Peripheral blood was drawn at six visits: V03 (baseline), V05, V07, V10, V12 and V13. For exploratory analyses, 25 to 30 treated patients had longitudinal TCRB deep sequencing done wherever samples were available.

On this clone: Its antigen is unknown. There are no base qualities to consult, and no much larger clone falls within one base.

This specimen's time point label, interpreted: week 11, during vaccination. Each vaccine dose, consisting of 300 ug of a 20-mer mutant IDH1 peptide in Montanide, was administered subcutaneously with topical imiquimod. Newly diagnosed WHO grade 3 or 4 IDH1-mutant astrocytomas showing loss of nuclear ATRX were present in the donors. The samples were drawn from NOA16, a multicentre, single-arm, open-label phase I trial in Germany that tested a mutant IDH1 peptide vaccine in humans for the first time. Genomic DNA for TCRB sequencing was extracted from EDTA blood using the DNeasy Blood and Tissue Kit. To prepare the library, the immunoSEQ multiplex PCR assay was applied. Following the manufacturer's protocol, the hsTCRB Kit was used to amplify rearranged TCR beta chain sequences. Sequencing of TCRB libraries was carried out on an Illumina MiSeq. The original pipeline was this. The proprietary platform of the kit vendor was used for demultiplexing, trimming and gene mapping. TCRdb's version of the immuneACCESS table is confined to in-frame rearrangements and falls short of the full clone set. An unresolved V gene accounts for under half of the shortfall where checked; the remainder is of unknown origin. The V and J calls and clone size were taken over from that table, and D and trimming were inferred from the DNA. The table for this sample lists 57,000 or so clones; approximately 84% of them were counted only once. 3% to 4% of the sample lies in the top ten.

V is reduced by 6 bases and J by 4 bases, leaving a spacing of 14 bases between them. CDR1 SGHDN and CDR2 FVKESK are derived from the germline V gene. CDR3 length: 14 amino acids, cysteine to phenylalanine. Only the CDR3 DNA stays, 42 bases, in frame from base 1. General study outcomes and caveats: Pseudoprogression seemed to be unrelated to changes in the top peripheral T cell clonotypes found by TCRB sequencing. Availability determined which PBMC samples were chosen for TCRB deep sequencing. Across multiple MHC alleles, vaccine-induced immune responses were seen in approximately 93% of patients. According to the authors, sample limitations meant that analyses of patient blood samples could not be reproduced.

The starting material was PBMCs, obtained from a glioma patient whose treatment included an IDH1 peptide vaccine. This chain is built from TRBV14 and TRBJ2-3, with no confident D gene call. This TCR was sampled from a man aged 25 to 40 with glioma. The DNA sequence follows: TGTGCCAGCAGTCGACTTTCTGATCCAGATACGCAGTATTTT. Its protein reads: CASSRLSDPDTQYF.